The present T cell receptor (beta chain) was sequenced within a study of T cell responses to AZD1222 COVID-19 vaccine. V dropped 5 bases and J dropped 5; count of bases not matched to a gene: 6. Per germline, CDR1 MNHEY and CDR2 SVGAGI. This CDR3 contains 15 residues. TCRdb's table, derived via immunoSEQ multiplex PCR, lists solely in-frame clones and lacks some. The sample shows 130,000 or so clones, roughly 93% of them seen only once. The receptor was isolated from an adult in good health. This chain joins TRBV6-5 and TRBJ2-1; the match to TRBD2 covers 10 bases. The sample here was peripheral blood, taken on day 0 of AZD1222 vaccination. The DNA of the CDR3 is TGTGCCAGCAGTATCCGGACTAGCGGCAACAATGAGCAGTTCTTC. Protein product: CASSIRTSGNNEQFF.